Following are 26 T cell receptor beta chains from one sample sequenced in a study of OX40 agonist ivuxolimab in advanced cancers. Profiled with immunoSEQ multiplex PCR; TCRdb holds only in-frame clones, not every one. The sample yields 25,000 to 30,000 clones, around 85% seen once. The sequencing here drew on CD4+ or CD8+ T cells sorted from blood, taken in a trial of the OX40 agonist ivuxolimab. The receptors come from an adult with an advanced solid tumor such as melanoma, head and neck, liver or kidney cancer.

The chain has TRBV15 and TRBJ2-3, with TRBD2 identical over 9 bases. Germline CDR1 LNHNV, CDR2 YYDKDF (reference sequence). The CDR3 runs to 15 residues. The V segment lost 5 bases and the J segment 0 bases; nucleotides outside the gene matches: 3. DNA for the CDR3: TGTGCCACCAGCCAAACTAGCGGGAGCACAGATACGCAGTATTTT. This translates into CATSQTSGSTDTQYF.

This clone was seen once. The V and J genes are TRBV11-3 and TRBJ2-3, with TRBD2 matching 7 bases. Germline CDR1 reads SGHNT; CDR2 reads YENEEA. The CDR3 is made up of 16 amino acids. Trimming at V came to 2 bases and at J to 0 bases, leaving 5 bases not matched to a gene. CDR3 residues: CASSLSSGVSTDTQYF. The CDR3 DNA follows: TGTGCCAGCAGCTTATCGAGCGGGGTTAGCACAGATACGCAGTATTTT.

The chain is built from TRBV7-9 and TRBJ2-1; 7 positions match TRBD2. This CDR3 comprises 13 residues. Per germline, CDR1 SEHNR and CDR2 FQNEAQ (reference sequence). Germline trimming cut 5 bases from V and 15 bases from J; bases unmatched to any gene: 13. CDR3 residues: CASSDGGSGIGFF. The CDR3 coding sequence is TGTGCCAGCAGCGATGGGGGGAGCGGGATCGGGTTCTTC.

The chain recombines TRBV4-1 with TRBJ2-7; tentative D call: TRBD1 (6 bases). Trimming took 0 bases from V and 2 from J, leaving 8 bases between them. Germline CDR1 and CDR2: MGHRA and YSYEKL. The length of the CDR3 is 14 residues. The CDR3 sequence is CASSQDTGTYEQYF. The CDR3 DNA follows: TGCGCCAGCAGCCAAGATACAGGGACCTACGAGCAGTACTTC.

The CDR3 DNA sequence: TGTGCCAGCAGTGACCCAGCGGGACGGTACAATGAGCAGTTCTTC. Protein: CASSDPAGRYNEQFF. This rearrangement joins TRBV2 to TRBJ2-1; 7 bases are shared with TRBD2. The V segment lost 3 bases and the J segment 4 bases; nucleotides outside the gene matches: 6. The CDR3 extends over 15 amino acids. CDR1 and CDR2 (germline): SNHLY, FYNNEI.

The V call is TRBV6-1, the J call TRBJ2-7; 7 bases map to TRBD1. Germline CDR1 is MNHNS and CDR2 is SASEGT. This CDR3 region has 16 residues. Trimming cost V 3 bases and J 2 bases; bases outside gene matches: 10. The CDR3 bases are TGTGCCAGCAGTGATCCCGCTGACAGGGCCCCCTACGAGCAGTACTTC. Encoded protein: CASSDPADRAPYEQYF.

This clone has just a few counts. The chain uses TRBV30 and TRBJ2-2; TRBD1 might be the D (6 bases). The CDR3 loop spans 13 amino acids. CDR1 and CDR2 from the germline V gene are GTSNPN and SVGIG (reference sequence). Trimming cost V 0 bases and J 8 bases, with 10 bases left between them. The CDR3 spells CAWSVLRGGELFF. DNA for the CDR3: TGTGCCTGGAGTGTACTTAGGGGGGGGGAGCTGTTTTTT.

The chain employs TRBV7-9 and TRBJ2-2; 7 bases agree with TRBD1. With 5 bases clipped from V and 2 bases from J, the junction kept 8 bases outside the gene matches. CDR1 and CDR2 from the germline V gene are SEHNR and FQNEAQ (reference sequence). The CDR3 runs 16 residues. The CDR3, as DNA: TGTGCCAGCAGCGACGACCGGACAGGAAACACCGGGGAGCTGTTTTTT. Translating gives CASSDDRTGNTGELFF.

This clone was detected only a few times. This sequence joins TRBV13 and TRBJ2-5; D possibly corresponds to TRBD2 (6 bases). CDR1 is PRHDT, CDR2 FYEKMQ, per germline (reference sequence). The CDR3 runs to 16 residues. The V and J ends lost 6 bases and 5 bases respectively, with 22 bases between them. CDR3 protein: CASRHSLGRGGETQYF. CDR3 in DNA: TGTGCCAGCAGACATAGCTTAGGGCGGGGTGGTGAGACCCAGTACTTC.

This clone is termed medium-sized. CDR3 amino acids: CASSLLAGDLYEQYF. The CDR3, as DNA: TGTGCCAGCAGCTTACTAGCGGGAGACCTCTACGAGCAGTACTTC. The chain joins TRBV11-2 to TRBJ2-7, with TRBD2 identical over 10 bases. V gave up 2 bases and J gave up 3 bases; unmatched junction bases: 4. CDR1 SGHAT and CDR2 FQNNGV come from the germline V gene. CDR3 length: 15 amino acids.

The chain links TRBV4-2 to TRBJ1-5; unclear D gene. Per the germline V gene, CDR1 is LGHNA and CDR2 is YNFKEQ. This CDR3 contains 15 residues. Trimming cost V 0 bases and J 4 bases, with 10 bases left between them. In nucleotides, the CDR3 is TGTGCCAGCAGCCAAGAGTTGAAATTAAATCAGCCCCAGCATTTT. This encodes CASSQELKLNQPQHF.

This chain uses TRBV19 with TRBJ2-1, with TRBD2 matching 8 bases. J lost 4 bases, V lost 8 bases, and 10 bases had no gene match. The germline V gene encodes CDR1 LNHDA and CDR2 SQIVND (reference sequence). The CDR3 contains 15 residues. The CDR3 is CASALAGTLYNEQFF. The CDR3 DNA sequence: TGTGCCAGTGCCTTAGCGGGGACCTTATACAATGAGCAGTTCTTC.

The J gene is TRBJ2-1, the V gene TRBV6-1; D is possibly TRBD2 (5 bases). The CDR3 sequence is 13 residues long. The V end lost 5 bases, the J end lost 6 bases, and 11 bases lay between the germline ends. Germline loops: CDR1 MNHNS, CDR2 SASEGT. This CDR3 reads CASSYRLLNEQFF. In nucleotides, the CDR3 is TGTGCCAGCAGTTATAGACTACTCAATGAGCAGTTCTTC.

The V gene is TRBV4-1, the J gene TRBJ2-2, with 9 nucleotides matching TRBD1. The CDR3 loop spans 16 amino acids. Germline CDR1 MGHRA, CDR2 YSYEKL. Losses at the gene ends were 0 bases for V and 4 bases for J; bases not matched to a gene: 3. The CDR3 sequence: CASSQEQGAGTGELFF. CDR3 bases: TGCGCCAGCAGCCAAGAACAGGGGGCAGGCACCGGGGAGCTGTTTTTT.

The chain carries TRBV15 and TRBJ2-7, with D perhaps matching TRBD1 or TRBD2 (5 bases each). The CDR3 runs to 13 residues. Germline loops: CDR1 LNHNV, CDR2 YYDKDF (reference sequence). The V end lost 4 bases, the J end lost 6 bases, and 13 bases lay between the germline ends. CDR3 nucleotide sequence: TGTGCCACCAGCATTGGGACCCTCGCCGAGCAGTACTTC. Translating gives CATSIGTLAEQYF. The full variable domain, with the rest looked up from reference TRBV15 and TRBJ2-7, is DAMVIQNPRYQVTQFGKPVTLSCSQTLNHNVMYWYQQKSSQAPKLLFHYYDKDFNNEADTPDNFQSRRPNTSFCFLDIRSPGLGDTAMYLCATSIGTLAEQYFGPGTRLTVT.

This chain connects TRBV4-1 to TRBJ2-1; D gene uncertain. This CDR3 spans 14 amino acids. Trimming pared 3 bases from V and 0 bases from J, leaving 6 bases between. Germline CDR1 and CDR2: MGHRA and YSYEKL. The DNA for the CDR3 is TGCGCCAGCAGCCACCCCGTCTCCTACAATGAGCAGTTCTTC. It codes for CASSHPVSYNEQFF.

This chain links TRBV6-5 with TRBJ2-1; the D gene is possibly TRBD1 (5 bases). Germline CDR1 is MNHEY and CDR2 is SVGAGI. The CDR3 runs to 16 residues. V shed 0 bases and J shed 4 bases, with 13 bases lying between them. The CDR3 DNA reads as TGTGCCAGCAGTTACTCGGTCCAGGGCCGGTACAATGAGCAGTTCTTC. Translated, it gives CASSYSVQGRYNEQFF.

The chain is built from TRBV7-8 and TRBJ2-7; 10 nucleotides agree with TRBD1. The CDR3 spans 19 residues. V was pared by 2 bases and J by 0 bases, with 13 bases of the junction left unmatched. The germline CDR1 and CDR2 sequences are SGHVS and FQNEAQ. In DNA, the CDR3 is TGTGCCAGCAGCTTATACGCGCGTTCGGGACAGGGGTTCTCCTACGAGCAGTACTTC. This gives the protein CASSLYARSGQGFSYEQYF. The complete variable domain, with remaining parts taken from reference TRBV7-8 and TRBJ2-7, reads GAGVSQSPRYKVAKRGQDVALRCDPISGHVSLFWYQQALGQGPEFLTYFQNEAQLDKSGLPSDRFFAERPEGSVSTLKIQRTQQEDSAVYLCASSLYARSGQGFSYEQYFGPGTRLTVT.

The CDR3 loop is CASSSPFRQGDEKLFF. CDR3 nucleotide sequence: TGTGCCAGCAGCTCCCCTTTCAGGCAGGGGGATGAAAAACTGTTTTTT. V gene TRBV5-6 combines with J gene TRBJ1-4; 7 bases are a match to TRBD1. Losses at the gene ends were 3 bases for V and 6 bases for J; bases not matched to a gene: 11. The CDR3 runs 16 residues. Per the germline V gene, CDR1 is SGHDT and CDR2 is YYEEEE.

This clone counts as large. This chain links TRBV15 with TRBJ2-7; TRBD2 matches 10 bases. Germline CDR1 is LNHNV and CDR2 is YYDKDF (reference sequence). The CDR3 covers 13 residues. With 2 bases clipped from V and 7 bases from J, the junction kept 2 bases outside the gene matches. The CDR3 sequence is CATSRLAGEEQYF. CDR3 nucleotide sequence: TGTGCCACCAGCAGACTAGCGGGAGAAGAGCAGTACTTC.

This chain joins TRBV7-9 and TRBJ2-3; 15 nucleotides match TRBD2. The CDR3 contains 19 residues. The V gene end was trimmed by 6 bases and the J gene end by 4 bases; junction bases not matched to a gene: 14. CDR1 and CDR2 from the germline V gene are SEHNR and FQNEAQ (reference sequence). This CDR3 is CASSSPQGTSGRLPDTQYF. DNA for the CDR3: TGTGCCAGCAGTTCCCCGCAAGGGACTAGCGGGAGGCTACCAGATACGCAGTATTTT.

The chain has TRBV29-1 and TRBJ2-7; 12 nucleotides match TRBD1. The CDR3 is 15 amino acids. CDR1 and CDR2 (germline): SQVTM, ANQGSEA. The V gene end was trimmed by 6 bases and the J gene end by 3 bases; junction bases not matched to a gene: 9. This CDR3 reads CSVRGGTGGLYEQYF. CDR3 bases: TGCAGCGTCCGAGGGGGGACAGGGGGCCTCTACGAGCAGTACTTC.

This clone came up once. The chain links TRBV6-5 to TRBJ2-3; D unclear. The CDR3 is 14 residues long. Germline CDR1 reads MNHEY; CDR2 reads SVGAGI. Trimming stripped 2 bases from V and 0 bases from J, with 6 bases between. The CDR3 DNA is TGTGCCAGCAGTTACGGAGTTAGCACAGATACGCAGTATTTT. Its translation is CASSYGVSTDTQYF.

The gene calls are TRBV30 and TRBJ2-5; 8 bases match TRBD1. After removal of 5 bases from V and 5 bases from J, the junction contained 10 bases not matched to a gene. This CDR3 has 14 amino acids. Germline CDR1 is GTSNPN and CDR2 is SVGIG (reference sequence). For the CDR3, the DNA is TGTGCCTGGGCTGGACAGGGCGGTGTTGAGACCCAGTACTTC. Protein sequence: CAWAGQGGVETQYF.

This chain joins TRBV7-6 and TRBJ2-3, with 7 bases aligning to TRBD2. The CDR3 totals 17 residues. In germline, CDR1 is SGHVS, CDR2 FNYEAQ. After removal of 3 bases from V and 4 bases from J, the junction contained 13 bases not matched to a gene. CDR3 protein: CASSFSLGLVFSDTQYF. The CDR3 DNA is TGTGCCAGCAGCTTCTCGTTAGGACTAGTATTTTCAGATACGCAGTATTTT.

The chain uses TRBV7-8 and TRBJ2-7; TRBD2 is a possible D gene (6 bases). This CDR3 is built from 14 residues. V lost 0 bases, J lost 1 base, and 7 bases lay in between. Germline values: CDR1 SGHVS, CDR2 FQNEAQ. The CDR3 spells CASSLAGGSYEQYF. CDR3 sequence (DNA): TGTGCCAGCAGCTTAGCGGGAGGATCCTACGAGCAGTACTTC.